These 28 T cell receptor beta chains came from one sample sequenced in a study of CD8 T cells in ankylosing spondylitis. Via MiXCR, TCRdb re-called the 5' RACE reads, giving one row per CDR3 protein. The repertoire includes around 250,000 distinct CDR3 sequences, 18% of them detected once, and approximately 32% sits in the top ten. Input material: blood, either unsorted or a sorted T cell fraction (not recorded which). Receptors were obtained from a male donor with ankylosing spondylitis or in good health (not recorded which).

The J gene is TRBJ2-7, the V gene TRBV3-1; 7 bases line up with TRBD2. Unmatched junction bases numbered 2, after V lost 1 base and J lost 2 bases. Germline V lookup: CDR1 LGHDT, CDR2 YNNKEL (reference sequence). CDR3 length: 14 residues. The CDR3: CASSQVGLTYEQYF. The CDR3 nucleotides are TGTGCCAGCAGCCAAGTGGGACTAACCTACGAGCAGTACTTC.

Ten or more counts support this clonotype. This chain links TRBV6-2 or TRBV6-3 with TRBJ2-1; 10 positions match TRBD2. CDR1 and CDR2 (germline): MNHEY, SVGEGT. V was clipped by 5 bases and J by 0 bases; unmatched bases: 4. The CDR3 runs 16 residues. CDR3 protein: CASSLWTSGSYNEQFF. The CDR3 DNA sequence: TGTGCCAGCAGTCTTTGGACTAGCGGCTCCTACAATGAGCAGTTCTTC.

CDR3 DNA: TGTGCCAGCAGCTTAGATCGACTAGCGGGGCACTCCTACGAGCAGTACTTC. Translated, it gives CASSLDRLAGHSYEQYF. The chain couples TRBV7-9 to TRBJ2-7, with TRBD2 identical over 11 bases. Germline V gene data show CDR1 as SEHNR and CDR2 as FQNEAQ (reference sequence). The V and J ends lost 1 base and 0 bases, in that order; junction bases with no gene match: 5. This CDR3 contains 17 residues. Drawing the rest from reference TRBV7-9 and TRBJ2-7, the complete variable domain is DTGVSQNPRHKITKRGQNVTFRCDPISEHNRLYWYRQTLGQGPEFLTYFQNEAQLEKSRLLSDRFSAERPKGSFSTLEIQRTEQGDSAMYLCASSLDRLAGHSYEQYFGPGTRLTVT.

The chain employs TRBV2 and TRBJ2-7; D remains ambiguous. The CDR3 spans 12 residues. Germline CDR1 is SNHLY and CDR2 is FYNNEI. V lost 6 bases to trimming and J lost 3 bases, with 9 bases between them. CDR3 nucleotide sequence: TGTGCCAGCAGCGACCGGCTCTACGAGCAGTACTTC. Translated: CASSDRLYEQYF.

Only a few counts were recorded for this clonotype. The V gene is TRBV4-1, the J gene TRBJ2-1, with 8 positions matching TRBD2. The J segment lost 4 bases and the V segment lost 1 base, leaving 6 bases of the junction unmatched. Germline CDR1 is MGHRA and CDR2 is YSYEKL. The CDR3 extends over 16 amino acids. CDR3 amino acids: CASSQGYGRVYNEQFF. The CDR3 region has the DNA TGCGCCAGCAGCCAAGGATACGGGAGGGTTTACAATGAGCAGTTCTTC.

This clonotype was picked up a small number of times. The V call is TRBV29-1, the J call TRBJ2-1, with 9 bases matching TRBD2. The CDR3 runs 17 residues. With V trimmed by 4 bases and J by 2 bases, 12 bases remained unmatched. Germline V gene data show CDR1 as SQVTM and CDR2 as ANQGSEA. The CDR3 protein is CSVGKTSSGTPYNEQFF. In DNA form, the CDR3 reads TGCAGCGTTGGTAAAACCTCTAGCGGGACGCCCTACAATGAGCAGTTCTTC.

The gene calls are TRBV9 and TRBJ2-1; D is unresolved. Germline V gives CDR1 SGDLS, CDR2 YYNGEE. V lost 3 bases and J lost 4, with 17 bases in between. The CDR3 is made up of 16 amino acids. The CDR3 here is CASSANLVGLYNEQFF. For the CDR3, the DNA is TGTGCCAGCAGCGCCAACCTTGTCGGGCTGTACAATGAGCAGTTCTTC.

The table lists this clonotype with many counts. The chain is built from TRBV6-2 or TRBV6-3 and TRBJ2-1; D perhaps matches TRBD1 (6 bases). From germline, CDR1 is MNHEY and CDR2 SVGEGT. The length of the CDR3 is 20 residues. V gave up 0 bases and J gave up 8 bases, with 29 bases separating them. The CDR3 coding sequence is TGTGCCAGCAGTTACTCTTGGCTTATGATAACGACAGGCAGTGTCGATGAGCAGTTCTTC. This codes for CASSYSWLMITTGSVDEQFF.

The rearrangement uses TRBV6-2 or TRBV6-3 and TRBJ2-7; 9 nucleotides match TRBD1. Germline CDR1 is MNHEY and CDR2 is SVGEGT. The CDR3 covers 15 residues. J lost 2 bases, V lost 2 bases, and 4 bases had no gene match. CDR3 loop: CASSYLGQGPYEQYF. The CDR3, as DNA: TGTGCCAGCAGTTACCTTGGACAGGGGCCCTACGAGCAGTACTTC.

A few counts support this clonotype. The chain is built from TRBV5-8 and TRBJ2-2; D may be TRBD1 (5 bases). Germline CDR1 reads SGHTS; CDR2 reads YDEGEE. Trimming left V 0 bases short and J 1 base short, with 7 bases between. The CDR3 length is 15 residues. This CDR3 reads CASSLGQMNTGELFF. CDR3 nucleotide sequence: TGTGCCAGCAGCTTGGGACAGATGAACACCGGGGAGCTGTTTTTT.

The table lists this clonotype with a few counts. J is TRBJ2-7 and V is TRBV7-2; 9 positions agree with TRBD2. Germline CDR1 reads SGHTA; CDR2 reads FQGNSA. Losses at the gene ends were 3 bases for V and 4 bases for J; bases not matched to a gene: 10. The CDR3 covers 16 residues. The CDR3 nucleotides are TGTGCCAGCAGCTTGGTAGCGGGAGTTGTGCAGTACGAGCAGTACTTC. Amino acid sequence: CASSLVAGVVQYEQYF. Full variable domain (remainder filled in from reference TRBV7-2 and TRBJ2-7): GAGVSQSPSNKVTEKGKDVELRCDPISGHTALYWYRQSLGQGLEFLIYFQGNSAPDKSGLPSDRFSAERTGGSVSTLTIQRTQQEDSAVYLCASSLVAGVVQYEQYFGPGTRLTVT.

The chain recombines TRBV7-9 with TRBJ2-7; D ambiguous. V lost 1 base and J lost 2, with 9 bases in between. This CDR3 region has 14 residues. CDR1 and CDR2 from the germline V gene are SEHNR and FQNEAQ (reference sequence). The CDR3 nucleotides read TGTGCCAGCAGCTTAGTCGAGTCCGCCTACGAGCAGTACTTC. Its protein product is CASSLVESAYEQYF.

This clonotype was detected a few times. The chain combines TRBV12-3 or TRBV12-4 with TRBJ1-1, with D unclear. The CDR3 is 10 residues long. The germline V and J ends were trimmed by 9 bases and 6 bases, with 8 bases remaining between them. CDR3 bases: TGTGCCAGTAAGGACTCTGAAGCTTTCTTT. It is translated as CASKDSEAFF.

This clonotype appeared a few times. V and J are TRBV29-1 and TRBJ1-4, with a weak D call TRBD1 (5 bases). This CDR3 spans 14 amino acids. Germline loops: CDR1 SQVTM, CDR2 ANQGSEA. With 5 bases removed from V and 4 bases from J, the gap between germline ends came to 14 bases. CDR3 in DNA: TGCAGCGTTATCCCCCAGGGAGTTAATGAAAAACTGTTTTTT. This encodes CSVIPQGVNEKLFF. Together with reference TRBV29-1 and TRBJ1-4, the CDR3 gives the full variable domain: SAVISQKPSRDICQRGTSLTIQCQVDSQVTMMFWYRQQPGQSLTLIATANQGSEATYESGFVIDKFPISRPNLTFSTLTVSNMSPEDSSIYLCSVIPQGVNEKLFFGSGTQLSVL.

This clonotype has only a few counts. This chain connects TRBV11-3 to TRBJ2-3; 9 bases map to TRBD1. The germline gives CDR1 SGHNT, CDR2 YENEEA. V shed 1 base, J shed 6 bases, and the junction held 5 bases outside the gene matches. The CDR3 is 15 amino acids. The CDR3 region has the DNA TGTGCCAGCAGCTTAGGGACAGGGGTCACGGATACGCAGTATTTT. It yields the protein CASSLGTGVTDTQYF.

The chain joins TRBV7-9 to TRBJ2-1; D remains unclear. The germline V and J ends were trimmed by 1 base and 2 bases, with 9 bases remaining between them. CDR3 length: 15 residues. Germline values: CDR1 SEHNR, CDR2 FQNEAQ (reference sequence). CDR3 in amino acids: CASSLGVDPYNEQFF. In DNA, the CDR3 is TGTGCCAGCAGCTTAGGCGTGGACCCCTACAATGAGCAGTTCTTC.

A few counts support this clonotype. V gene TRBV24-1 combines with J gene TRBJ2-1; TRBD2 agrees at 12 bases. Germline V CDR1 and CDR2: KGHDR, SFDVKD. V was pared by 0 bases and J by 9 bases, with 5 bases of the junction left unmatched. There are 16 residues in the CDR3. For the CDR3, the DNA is TGTGCCACCAGTGATTTGGCCCCTAGCGGGGGGGGTGAGCAGTTCTTC. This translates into CATSDLAPSGGGEQFF.

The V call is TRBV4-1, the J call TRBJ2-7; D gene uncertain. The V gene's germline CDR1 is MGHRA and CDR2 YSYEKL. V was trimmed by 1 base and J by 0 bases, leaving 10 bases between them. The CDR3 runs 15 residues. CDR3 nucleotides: TGCGCCAGCAGCCAAGTAGTCCGGTACTCCTACGAGCAGTACTTC. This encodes CASSQVVRYSYEQYF.

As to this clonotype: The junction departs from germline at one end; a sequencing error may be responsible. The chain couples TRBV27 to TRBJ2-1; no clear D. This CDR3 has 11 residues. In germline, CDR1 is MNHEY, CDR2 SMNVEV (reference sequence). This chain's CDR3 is CASKNYNGQFF. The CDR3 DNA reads TGTGCCAGCAAAAATTACAATGGGCAGTTCTTC.

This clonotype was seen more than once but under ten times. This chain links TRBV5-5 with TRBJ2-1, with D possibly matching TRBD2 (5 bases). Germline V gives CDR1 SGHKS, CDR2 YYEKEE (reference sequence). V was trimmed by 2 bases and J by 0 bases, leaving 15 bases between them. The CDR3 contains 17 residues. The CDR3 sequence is CASSLFLGIRSYNEQFF. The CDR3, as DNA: TGTGCCAGCAGCTTATTTCTCGGGATTCGCTCCTACAATGAGCAGTTCTTC. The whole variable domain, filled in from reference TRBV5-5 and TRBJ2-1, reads DAGVTQSPTHLIKTRGQQVTLRCSPISGHKSVSWYQQVLGQGPQFIFQYYEKEERGRGNFPDRFSARQFPNYSSELNVNALLLGDSALYLCASSLFLGIRSYNEQFFGPGTRLTVL.

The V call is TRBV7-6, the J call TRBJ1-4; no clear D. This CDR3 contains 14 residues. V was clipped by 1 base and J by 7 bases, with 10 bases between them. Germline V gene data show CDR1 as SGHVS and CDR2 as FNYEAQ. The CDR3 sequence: CASSLGGRGEKLFF. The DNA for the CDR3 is TGTGCCAGCAGCTTAGGAGGGAGAGGTGAAAAACTGTTTTTT.

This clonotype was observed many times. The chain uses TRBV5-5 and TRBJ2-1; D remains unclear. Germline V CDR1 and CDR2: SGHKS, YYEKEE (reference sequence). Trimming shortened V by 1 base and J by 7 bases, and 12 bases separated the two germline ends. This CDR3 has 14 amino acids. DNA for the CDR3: TGTGCCAGCAGCTTGTTCGGCGATGAGAATGAGCAGTTCTTC. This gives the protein CASSLFGDENEQFF. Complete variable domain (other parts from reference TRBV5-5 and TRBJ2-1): DAGVTQSPTHLIKTRGQQVTLRCSPISGHKSVSWYQQVLGQGPQFIFQYYEKEERGRGNFPDRFSARQFPNYSSELNVNALLLGDSALYLCASSLFGDENEQFFGPGTRLTVL.

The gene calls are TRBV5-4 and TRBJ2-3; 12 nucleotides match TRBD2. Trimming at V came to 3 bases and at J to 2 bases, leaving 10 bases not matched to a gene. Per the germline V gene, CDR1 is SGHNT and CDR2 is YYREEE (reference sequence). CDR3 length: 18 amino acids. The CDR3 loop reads CASSSAWTSGNPTDTQYF. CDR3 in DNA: TGTGCCAGCAGCTCGGCCTGGACTAGCGGGAACCCCACAGATACGCAGTATTTT.

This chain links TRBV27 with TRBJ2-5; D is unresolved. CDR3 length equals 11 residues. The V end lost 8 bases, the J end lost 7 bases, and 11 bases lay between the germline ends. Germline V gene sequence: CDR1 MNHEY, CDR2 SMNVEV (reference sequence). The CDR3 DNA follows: TGTGCCAGCGGGCCCTGGGGGACCCAGTACTTC. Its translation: CASGPWGTQYF.

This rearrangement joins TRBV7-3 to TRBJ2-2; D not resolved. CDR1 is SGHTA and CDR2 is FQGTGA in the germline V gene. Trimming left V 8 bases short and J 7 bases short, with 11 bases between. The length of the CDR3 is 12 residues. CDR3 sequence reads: CASGRTGGELFF. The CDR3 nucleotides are TGTGCCAGCGGACGGACGGGCGGGGAGCTGTTTTTT. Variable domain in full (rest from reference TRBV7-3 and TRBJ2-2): GAGVSQTPSNKVTEKGKYVELRCDPISGHTALYWYRQSLGQGPEFLIYFQGTGAADDSGLPNDRFFAVRPEGSVSTLKIQRTERGDSAVYLCASGRTGGELFFGEGSRLTVL.

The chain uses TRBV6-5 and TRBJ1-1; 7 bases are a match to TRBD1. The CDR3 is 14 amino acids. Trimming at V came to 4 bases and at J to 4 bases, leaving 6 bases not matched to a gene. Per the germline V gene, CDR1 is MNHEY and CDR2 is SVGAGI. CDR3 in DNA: TGTGCCAGCAGTTCCCAGGGGGAGGTCACTGAAGCTTTCTTT. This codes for CASSSQGEVTEAFF.

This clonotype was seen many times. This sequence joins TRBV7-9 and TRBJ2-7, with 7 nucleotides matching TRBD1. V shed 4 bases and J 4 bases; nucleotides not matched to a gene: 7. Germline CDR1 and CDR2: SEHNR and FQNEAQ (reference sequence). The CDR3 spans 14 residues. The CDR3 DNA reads TGTGCCAGCAGCTCCGCTAACAGGGGTTACGAGCAGTACTTC. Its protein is CASSSANRGYEQYF.

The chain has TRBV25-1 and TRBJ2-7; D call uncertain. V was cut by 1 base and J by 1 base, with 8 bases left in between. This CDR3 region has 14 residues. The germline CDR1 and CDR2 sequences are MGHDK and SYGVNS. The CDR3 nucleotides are TGTGCCAGCAGTGAATCCCCAGGTTCCTACGAGCAGTACTTC. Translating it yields CASSESPGSYEQYF.